The 24 T cell receptor beta chains below all came from one sample that was sequenced in a study of blood T cell repertoires in COVID-19 (dated by TCRdb to 2020 to 2021). The method was the immunoSEQ multiplex PCR assay. The table was pulled from immuneACCESS by TCRdb, which kept in-frame rearrangements only. Such tables lose some clones; where checked, under half of the loss comes from unresolved V genes, and the rest has no known cause. This sample lists about 250,000 clones; 70% to 90% were detected once. The leading ten clones occupy approximately 4% of the sample. Sequenced: PBMCs or T cells enriched from blood (not recorded which). Receptors were obtained from a woman in her twenties or thirties who had recovered from COVID-19.

Here the CDR3 reads CASSNIRQYLNTEAFF. In nucleotides, the CDR3 is TGTGCCAGCAGCAACATAAGACAGTATTTGAACACTGAAGCTTTCTTT. The chain carries TRBV7-2 and TRBJ1-1, with D maybe TRBD1 (5 bases). The germline CDR1 and CDR2 sequences are SGHTA and FQGNSA. CDR3 size: 16 residues. V was shortened by 5 bases and J by 0 bases, with 16 bases between the two germline ends.

The chain is built from TRBV28 and TRBJ1-6; no clear D gene. Trimming removed 7 bases at V and 5 bases at J, with 21 bases between. CDR1 is MDHEN, CDR2 SYDVKM, per germline. The length of the CDR3 is 17 residues. CDR3 DNA: TGTGCCAGCATCCAGACCGGTGCATGGAGAGATAATTCACCCCTCCACTTT. Translation gives CASIQTGAWRDNSPLHF. The whole variable domain, remainder taken from reference TRBV28 and TRBJ1-6, is DVKVTQSSRYLVKRTGEKVFLECVQDMDHENMFWYRQDPGLGLRLIYFSYDVKMKEKGDIPEGYSVSREKKERFSLILESASTNQTSMYLCASIQTGAWRDNSPLHFGNGTRLTVT.

The count of this clone is one. The gene calls are TRBV27 and TRBJ1-5; D is ambiguous. The CDR3 sequence is 15 residues long. V was clipped by 6 bases and J by 2 bases, with 14 bases between them. Germline CDR1 MNHEY, CDR2 SMNVEV (reference sequence). The CDR3 region is CASSYASLGNQPQHF. CDR3 nucleotide sequence: TGTGCCAGCAGCTATGCCTCCCTCGGCAATCAGCCCCAGCATTTT.

The V call is TRBV5-1, the J call TRBJ2-7; 14 bases agree with TRBD2. The J segment lost 7 bases and the V segment lost 4 bases, leaving 16 bases of the junction unmatched. The CDR3 has 18 amino acids. CDR1 is SGHRS, CDR2 YFSETQ, per germline. The CDR3 here is CASSPGGTSGSIPGEQYF. The CDR3 DNA reads as TGCGCCAGCAGCCCTGGTGGGACTAGCGGGAGTATCCCAGGTGAGCAGTACTTC.

The rearrangement links TRBV4-1 to TRBJ2-2; unclear D gene. Trimming shortened V by 2 bases and J by 1 base, and 5 bases separated the two germline ends. CDR3 size: 14 residues. Germline V gives CDR1 MGHRA, CDR2 YSYEKL. For the CDR3, the DNA is TGCGCCAGCAGCCAACCCAAGAACACCGGGGAGCTGTTTTTT. Amino acids: CASSQPKNTGELFF.

V gene TRBV2 combines with J gene TRBJ2-4; TRBD1 is a possible D gene (5 bases). The CDR3 totals 12 residues. The germline gives CDR1 SNHLY, CDR2 FYNNEI. Trimming took off 5 bases at V and 15 bases at J, with 17 bases between the two ends. The CDR3 region has the DNA TGTGCCAGCAGTTCGGACACTCCAAGGCGGTACTTC. Amino acids: CASSSDTPRRYF.

The genes are TRBV7-6 and TRBJ1-1, with 9 bases fitting TRBD1. The CDR3 length is 18 residues. Per germline, CDR1 SGHVS and CDR2 FNYEAQ. V shed 1 base, J shed 1 base, and the junction held 10 bases outside the gene matches. Here the CDR3 reads CASSLGPLGTGSNTEAFF. As DNA, the CDR3 is TGTGCCAGCAGCTTAGGCCCGTTGGGGACAGGGTCGAACACTGAAGCTTTCTTT.

In DNA, the CDR3 is TGTGCCATAAATACAGGGTGGCGCGGCTACACCTTC. Translated: CAINTGWRGYTF. The chain couples TRBV2 to TRBJ1-2; tentatively, D is TRBD1 (6 bases). Trimming removed 10 bases from V and 8 bases from J, with 17 bases in between. Germline V CDR1 and CDR2: SNHLY, FYNNEI. CDR3 length equals 12 residues.

This clone came up once. Here the CDR3 DNA reads TGTGCCAGCAGCCTCGGGACAAAAACAGATACGCAGTATTTT. Translation gives CASSLGTKTDTQYF. The V gene is TRBV7-6, the J gene TRBJ2-3; a possible D gene is TRBD1 (6 bases). This CDR3 is 14 amino acids long. V was clipped by 5 bases and J by 3 bases, with 12 bases between them. Looked up from germline, CDR1 is SGHVS and CDR2 is FNYEAQ.

The DNA of the CDR3 is TGCAGCGTTGTCCGCGCCGGGGAGCTGTTTTTT. It encodes CSVVRAGELFF. The chain combines TRBV29-1 with TRBJ2-2, with D hard to call. Germline lookup yields CDR1 SQVTM and CDR2 ANQGSEA. Trimming took 4 bases from V and 6 from J, leaving 6 bases between them. This CDR3 contains 11 residues.

The rearrangement uses TRBV5-1 and TRBJ2-2, with 7 positions matching TRBD1. Germline CDR1 is SGHRS and CDR2 is YFSETQ. The V segment lost 3 bases and the J segment 5 bases; nucleotides outside the gene matches: 4. The CDR3 runs 14 residues. CDR3 sequence reads: CASSWNRGTGELFF. DNA for the CDR3: TGCGCCAGCAGCTGGAACAGGGGTACCGGGGAGCTGTTTTTT.

The CDR3 loop is CASSSRDTEAFF. The CDR3 DNA reads TGTGCCAGCAGCTCTCGAGACACTGAAGCTTTCTTT. The chain has TRBV11-2 and TRBJ1-1; unclear D gene. CDR3 length: 12 amino acids. V was cut by 4 bases and J by 3 bases, with 6 bases left in between. The germline V gene has CDR1 SGHAT and CDR2 FQNNGV.

The rearrangement joins TRBV6-4 to TRBJ1-2; D unresolved. Looked up from germline, CDR1 is MRHNA and CDR2 is SNTAGT. The CDR3 spans 15 residues. The ends were cut back, 3 bases at V and 2 bases at J, with 13 bases in the middle. Here the CDR3 DNA reads TGTGCCAGCAGTGAGTCCGGAGCGGAAAACTATGGCTACACCTTC. It specifies CASSESGAENYGYTF.

The rearrangement joins TRBV6-4 to TRBJ1-1; possibly TRBD1 for D (6 bases). CDR1 is MRHNA and CDR2 is SNTAGT in the germline V gene. This CDR3 spans 13 amino acids. The ends were cut back, 6 bases at V and 1 base at J, with 9 bases in the middle. In nucleotides, the CDR3 is TGTGCCAGCAGCGGGGGGGCGAACACTGAAGCTTTCTTT. It codes for CASSGGANTEAFF.

As concerns this clone: Additional DNA sequences in this sample encode the identical CDR3. CDR3 in amino acids: CASSVGQGGETQYF. For the CDR3, the DNA is TGTGCCAGCAGCGTCGGACAGGGGGGAGAGACCCAGTACTTC. The chain links TRBV9 to TRBJ2-5; 10 nucleotides align to TRBD1. This CDR3 spans 14 amino acids. Germline CDR1 reads SGDLS; CDR2 reads YYNGEE. V dropped 2 bases and J dropped 4; count of bases not matched to a gene: 2.

The rearrangement joins TRBV6-6 to TRBJ2-5; a weak D match, TRBD2 (6 bases). The CDR3 covers 14 residues. Trimming cost V 8 bases and J 1 base, with 14 bases left between them. The germline V gene encodes CDR1 MNHNY and CDR2 SVGAGI (reference sequence). This CDR3 is CASLPGLSQETQYF. CDR3 bases: TGTGCCAGCCTCCCGGGACTCAGCCAAGAGACCCAGTACTTC.

This clone was seen once. The chain employs TRBV10-3 and TRBJ2-7; 8 nucleotides align to TRBD1. Germline lookup yields CDR1 ENHRY and CDR2 SYGVKD. Trimming cost V 3 bases and J 1 base; bases outside gene matches: 2. The CDR3 length is 14 residues. CDR3 sequence (DNA): TGTGCCATCAGTGATGGGACAGGTTCCTACGAGCAGTACTTC. This sequence encodes CAISDGTGSYEQYF.

The chain uses TRBV7-2 and TRBJ1-1; a possible D gene is TRBD1 (5 bases). CDR1 and CDR2 from the germline V gene are SGHTA and FQGNSA. The CDR3 covers 15 residues. V was trimmed by 0 bases and J by 11 bases, leaving 19 bases between them. The CDR3 region is CASSLALGGGRGAFF. The CDR3 DNA follows: TGTGCCAGCAGCTTAGCTCTAGGCGGGGGAAGGGGCGCTTTCTTT.

This chain uses TRBV20-1 with TRBJ2-7; tentative D call: TRBD2 (6 bases). The germline gives CDR1 DFQATT, CDR2 SNEGSKA (reference sequence). This CDR3 region has 16 residues. The V end was cut by 3 bases, the J end by 4 bases, with 22 bases between. The CDR3 here is CSASTPAGGEQYEQYF. The CDR3 DNA reads TGCAGTGCTAGTACCCCTGCCGGCGGGGAGCAGTACGAGCAGTACTTC.

The rearrangement links TRBV6-5 to TRBJ2-7, with D unclear. Per the germline V gene, CDR1 is MNHEY and CDR2 is SVGAGI. The CDR3 runs 11 residues. The V end lost 6 bases, the J end lost 3 bases, and 6 bases lay between the germline ends. CDR3 DNA sequence: TGTGCCAGCAGCCTACGCTACGAGCAGTACTTC. Its translation: CASSLRYEQYF.

This clone was seen a handful of times. This chain uses TRBV7-9 with TRBJ1-1, with a tentative D call TRBD1 (6 bases). CDR1 is SEHNR, CDR2 FQNEAQ, per germline (reference sequence). The ends were cut back, 5 bases at V and 2 bases at J, with 12 bases in the middle. The CDR3 runs to 14 residues. The chain's CDR3 is CASSQQQGNTEAFF. Written as DNA, the CDR3 is TGTGCCAGCAGCCAGCAACAGGGCAACACTGAAGCTTTCTTT.

The V call is TRBV2, the J call TRBJ2-1; no reliable D call. CDR1 and CDR2 from the germline V gene are SNHLY and FYNNEI. Trimming took 7 bases from V and 2 from J, leaving 15 bases between them. The CDR3 spans 15 residues. The CDR3 protein is CASNLDQVTYNEQFF. The CDR3 DNA is TGTGCCAGCAACCTTGACCAGGTTACCTACAATGAGCAGTTCTTC. Complete variable domain (other parts from reference TRBV2 and TRBJ2-1): EPEVTQTPSHQVTQMGQEVILRCVPISNHLYFYWYRQILGQKVEFLVSFYNNEISEKSEIFDDQFSVERPDGSNFTLKIRSTKLEDSAMYFCASNLDQVTYNEQFFGPGTRLTVL.

This chain uses TRBV6-1 with TRBJ2-3, with D possibly TRBD1 on 6 matching bases. Trimming cost V 2 bases and J 2 bases, with 17 bases left between them. Germline CDR1 MNHNS, CDR2 SASEGT. CDR3 length: 17 amino acids. DNA of the CDR3: TGTGCCAGCAGTGAACCATATCGGGACACATTCACAGATACGCAGTATTTT. Translation: CASSEPYRDTFTDTQYF.

The genes are TRBV11-3 and TRBJ2-5, with TRBD1 identical over 10 bases. Unmatched junction bases numbered 7, after V lost 1 base and J lost 5 bases. Looked up from germline, CDR1 is SGHNT and CDR2 is YENEEA. This CDR3 spans 16 amino acids. The CDR3 is CASSLGGGQGMETQYF. The CDR3 bases are TGTGCCAGCAGCTTAGGAGGGGGACAGGGGATGGAGACCCAGTACTTC.